A single sample gave rise to the 27 T cell receptor beta chains below, sequenced in a study of T cells of healthy individuals. TCRdb recomputed calls from the 5' RACE reads with MiXCR, one row per CDR3 protein. Of 50,000 to 55,000 distinct CDR3 sequences listed, roughly 14% are singletons. The receptor set was obtained from a human donor in good health.

This clonotype was detected many times. V is TRBV20-1 and J is TRBJ2-7, with D unclear. This CDR3 contains 16 residues. The V gene lost 0 bases and the J gene lost 2 bases, with 17 bases spanning the gap. Looked up from germline, CDR1 is DFQATT and CDR2 is SNEGSKA (reference sequence). The CDR3 DNA follows: TGCAGTGCTAGAGATCTTAACCGGCCCGGCACCTACGAGCAGTACTTC. This codes for CSARDLNRPGTYEQYF.

The chain combines TRBV2 with TRBJ2-2; D gene unclear. Germline loops: CDR1 SNHLY, CDR2 FYNNEI. V dropped 6 bases and J dropped 7 bases, with 12 bases sitting between them. The CDR3 contains 13 residues. The CDR3 DNA follows: TGTGCCAGCAGATGGAATCCGGACGGGGAGCTGTTTTTT. Residues: CASRWNPDGELFF. Looking up the rest from reference TRBV2 and TRBJ2-2 gives the full variable domain: EPEVTQTPSHQVTQMGQEVILRCVPISNHLYFYWYRQILGQKVEFLVSFYNNEISEKSEIFDDQFSVERPDGSNFTLKIRSTKLEDSAMYFCASRWNPDGELFFGEGSRLTVL.

This clonotype has a handful of counts. V gene TRBV9 combines with J gene TRBJ2-6; 8 nucleotides match TRBD1. This CDR3 has 17 residues. CDR1 and CDR2 (germline): SGDLS, YYNGEE. Trimming took 0 bases from V and 2 from J; bases not matched to a gene: 4. CDR3 nucleotides: TGTGCCAGCAGCGTAGCCCCAGGGGGCACTGGGGCCAACGTCCTGACTTTC. Residues: CASSVAPGGTGANVLTF. Based on the CDR3 plus reference TRBV9 and TRBJ2-6, the full variable domain is DSGVTQTPKHLITATGQRVTLRCSPRSGDLSVYWYQQSLDQGLQFLIQYYNGEERAKGNILERFSAQQFPDLHSELNLSSLELGDSALYFCASSVAPGGTGANVLTFGAGSRLTVL.

The CDR3 spells CAWGTSGGAGETQYF. Here the CDR3 DNA reads TGTGCCTGGGGAACTAGCGGGGGGGCCGGAGAGACCCAGTACTTC. The chain is built from TRBV30 and TRBJ2-5, with 13 bases aligning to TRBD2. Looked up from germline, CDR1 is GTSNPN and CDR2 is SVGIG (reference sequence). The CDR3 runs 15 residues. The V and J ends lost 5 bases and 4 bases, in that order; junction bases with no gene match: 7.

This clonotype was seen many times. The rearrangement joins TRBV2 to TRBJ2-7, with D perhaps given as TRBD1 or TRBD2 (5 bases each). Germline assignment: CDR1 SNHLY and CDR2 FYNNEI. The CDR3 runs to 13 residues. The V gene lost 9 bases and the J gene lost 0 bases, with 12 bases spanning the gap. The CDR3 spells CARGTESSYEQYF. As DNA, the CDR3 is TGTGCCAGAGGGACGGAAAGCTCCTACGAGCAGTACTTC.

This clonotype was seen at least ten times. Here the CDR3 DNA reads TGTGCCAGTAAACCTAGCGGGGGCAAGTATGAGACCCAGTACTTC. This sequence encodes CASKPSGGKYETQYF. The V and J genes are TRBV19 and TRBJ2-5, with 10 bases identical to TRBD2. V lost 7 bases, J lost 5 bases, and 10 bases stayed unmatched. CDR1 is LNHDA, CDR2 SQIVND, per germline (reference sequence). The CDR3 has 15 amino acids. Full variable domain (outside the CDR3, taken from reference TRBV19 and TRBJ2-5): DGGITQSPKYLFRKEGQNVTLSCEQNLNHDAMYWYRQDPGQGLRLIYYSQIVNDFQKGDIAEGYSVSREKKESFPLTVTSAQKNPTAFYLCASKPSGGKYETQYFGPGTRLLVL.

This clonotype has just a few counts. The rearrangement uses TRBV7-3 and TRBJ2-5; 7 nucleotides line up with TRBD2. The length of the CDR3 is 15 residues. Germline V gene data show CDR1 as SGHTA and CDR2 as FQGTGA. The trim removed 5 bases at V and 5 bases at J, leaving 11 bases unmatched. CDR3 bases: TGTGCCAGCAGCCTCGGACTAGTTAGCGGGGAGACCCAGTACTTC. Encoded protein: CASSLGLVSGETQYF.

The CDR3 loop reads CASSLDHRGLAIQYF. CDR3 DNA: TGTGCCAGCAGCTTAGATCACAGGGGGCTCGCCATTCAGTACTTC. J is TRBJ2-4 and V is TRBV7-2; 9 positions match TRBD1. Per germline, CDR1 SGHTA and CDR2 FQGNSA. Trimming removed 1 base from V and 9 bases from J; junction bases left unmatched: 7. There are 15 residues in the CDR3.

The gene calls are TRBV20-1 and TRBJ2-5; 12 bases are shared with TRBD1. Unmatched junction bases numbered 10, after V lost 3 bases and J lost 2 bases. The CDR3 is made up of 17 amino acids. CDR1 DFQATT and CDR2 SNEGSKA come from the germline V gene (reference sequence). The CDR3 DNA reads TGCAGTGCTAGGAATTTCCGGGACAGGGGGCGGCAAGAGACCCAGTACTTC. Translating gives CSARNFRDRGRQETQYF.

The V call is TRBV7-8, the J call TRBJ1-3; 8 nucleotides align to TRBD1. The V gene end was trimmed by 5 bases and the J gene end by 4 bases; junction bases not matched to a gene: 4. CDR3 length: 14 amino acids. The germline gives CDR1 SGHVS, CDR2 FQNEAQ. CDR3: CASSPGGSGNTIYF. CDR3 sequence (DNA): TGTGCCAGCAGCCCAGGGGGCTCAGGAAACACCATATATTTT.

Many counts were recorded for this clonotype. The chain links TRBV5-1 to TRBJ2-5, with D perhaps TRBD1 (6 bases). The CDR3 spans 16 residues. Germline loops: CDR1 SGHRS, CDR2 YFSETQ. Deletions cut 5 bases from V and 1 base from J, with 18 bases between. The CDR3 DNA reads TGCGCCAGCAGGCTCGACAGGCAACCCTTCCAAGAGACCCAGTACTTC. Translation: CASRLDRQPFQETQYF.

The CDR3 DNA is TGCAGTGCTAGAAGAGGCTCTTTATTCACCGGGGAGCTGTTTTTT. Its translation: CSARRGSLFTGELFF. The V call is TRBV20-1, the J call TRBJ2-2; D remains ambiguous. Germline V gene lookup returns CDR1 DFQATT and CDR2 SNEGSKA (reference sequence). V shed 2 bases and J shed 4 bases, with 14 bases lying between them. The CDR3 has 15 residues.

This clonotype was counted between two and nine times. V usage is TRBV20-1 and J usage is TRBJ2-2; TRBD1 or TRBD2 may be the D gene (7 bases each). V lost 3 bases and J 5 bases, leaving 13 bases between the germline ends. This CDR3 has 14 residues. Germline CDR1 and CDR2: DFQATT and SNEGSKA (reference sequence). The CDR3 nucleotides read TGCAGTGCTAGTCGACAGGGAGGGACCGGGGAGCTGTTTTTT. Translation: CSASRQGGTGELFF.

The gene calls are TRBV14 and TRBJ2-2; unclear D gene. This CDR3 is built from 16 residues. The germline V gene has CDR1 SGHDN and CDR2 FVKESK. The V end was cut by 1 base, the J end by 3 bases, with 12 bases between. The CDR3 DNA reads TGTGCCAGCAGCCAAGTGGCCGGGTCATACACCGGGGAGCTGTTTTTT. Protein sequence: CASSQVAGSYTGELFF.

V usage is TRBV6-6 and J usage is TRBJ1-5; unclear D gene. CDR3 length: 14 residues. CDR1 and CDR2 (germline): MNHNY, SVGAGI (reference sequence). The V gene lost 7 bases and the J gene lost 1 base, with 11 bases spanning the gap. This CDR3 is CASTYGVSNQPQHF. CDR3 DNA sequence: TGTGCCAGCACCTATGGTGTAAGCAATCAGCCCCAGCATTTT.

This clonotype was detected a few times. The chain combines TRBV19 with TRBJ2-5, with a weak D call TRBD1 (6 bases). With 9 bases removed from V and 1 base from J, the gap between germline ends came to 12 bases. In germline, CDR1 is LNHDA, CDR2 SQIVND (reference sequence). This CDR3 is 13 amino acids long. CDR3 loop: CARLGHLQETQYF. CDR3 nucleotides: TGTGCCAGACTGGGACACCTCCAAGAGACCCAGTACTTC.

The J gene is TRBJ2-2, the V gene TRBV3-1; 8 nucleotides match TRBD2. The length of the CDR3 is 16 residues. V lost 1 base to trimming and J lost 6 bases; unmatched junction nucleotides: 7. Germline V gene lookup returns CDR1 LGHDT and CDR2 YNNKEL (reference sequence). In DNA, the CDR3 is TGTGCCAGCAGCCAAGTCCAGCGGGGGTCGCCCGGGGAGCTGTTTTTT. This translates into CASSQVQRGSPGELFF.

This clonotype came up a few times. The chain carries TRBV27 and TRBJ1-4; D gene ambiguous. From germline, CDR1 is MNHEY and CDR2 SMNVEV (reference sequence). The CDR3 is made up of 13 amino acids. V lost 1 base and J 5 bases, leaving 5 bases between the germline ends. Written as DNA, the CDR3 is TGTGCCAGCAGTTTATGGCAGAATGAAAAACTGTTTTTT. Its translation: CASSLWQNEKLFF.

The chain recombines TRBV19 with TRBJ2-7, with 7 nucleotides matching TRBD1. Trimming cost V 5 bases and J 4 bases; bases outside gene matches: 8. Germline V gene data show CDR1 as LNHDA and CDR2 as SQIVND (reference sequence). This CDR3 spans 14 amino acids. Here the CDR3 reads CASSEDRIPYEQYF. As DNA, the CDR3 is TGTGCCAGTAGTGAGGACAGGATACCTTACGAGCAGTACTTC.

Ten or more counts support this clonotype. This sequence joins TRBV28 and TRBJ2-7, with 7 bases aligning to TRBD1. This CDR3 has 13 amino acids. Germline V gene data show CDR1 as MDHEN and CDR2 as SYDVKM. Trimming removed 4 bases from V and 3 bases from J; junction bases left unmatched: 3. The CDR3 here is CASSWDSYYEQYF. The CDR3, as DNA: TGTGCCAGCAGTTGGGACAGCTACTACGAGCAGTACTTC.

This clonotype was counted only a few times. This chain uses TRBV5-1 with TRBJ1-1; D unclear. The germline V gene encodes CDR1 SGHRS and CDR2 YFSETQ. Trimming removed 4 bases from V and 1 base from J, with 11 bases in between. This CDR3 contains 14 residues. The CDR3 sequence: CASSTSLGNTEAFF. CDR3 coding DNA: TGCGCCAGCAGCACATCCCTGGGGAACACTGAAGCTTTCTTT.

This clonotype was seen ten or more times. The rearrangement links TRBV19 to TRBJ1-5; the match to TRBD1 covers 11 bases. Germline CDR1 is LNHDA and CDR2 is SQIVND (reference sequence). With 5 bases clipped from V and 5 bases from J, the junction kept 8 bases outside the gene matches. The CDR3 length is 16 residues. In DNA, the CDR3 is TGTGCCAGTAGTCATATCCGGGACAGGGGGGATCAGCCCCAGCATTTT. Its protein is CASSHIRDRGDQPQHF.

The chain is built from TRBV30 and TRBJ2-1, with D possibly being TRBD1 or TRBD2 (5 bases each). The CDR3 contains 14 residues. Germline values: CDR1 GTSNPN, CDR2 SVGIG (reference sequence). V lost 2 bases and J lost 4, with 12 bases in between. The CDR3 DNA reads as TGTGCCTGGAGTCTAGGGACGGCGTACAATGAGCAGTTCTTC. Encoded protein: CAWSLGTAYNEQFF.

Ten or more counts support this clonotype. CDR3 loop: CASSRRDRYTEAFF. CDR3 nucleotide sequence: TGTGCCAGCAGTCGTCGGGACAGATACACTGAAGCTTTCTTT. This chain connects TRBV27 to TRBJ1-1, with TRBD1 identical over 7 bases. The germline gives CDR1 MNHEY, CDR2 SMNVEV (reference sequence). V shed 5 bases, J shed 3 bases, and the junction held 6 bases outside the gene matches. The CDR3 sequence is 14 residues long.

The sample holds a few counts of this clonotype. The V gene is TRBV7-2, the J gene TRBJ2-7; D unresolved. This CDR3 is 12 amino acids long. Germline-derived CDR1 and CDR2 are SGHTA and FQGNSA. V shed 5 bases and J shed 3 bases, with 8 bases lying between them. The CDR3 is CASSLLGYEQYF. In nucleotides, the CDR3 is TGTGCCAGCAGCCTCCTAGGCTACGAGCAGTACTTC.

The chain has TRBV7-9 and TRBJ1-4, with D hard to call. Looked up from germline, CDR1 is SEHNR and CDR2 is FQNEAQ (reference sequence). The CDR3 has 15 residues. Trimming removed 1 base at V and 6 bases at J, with 12 bases between. This chain's CDR3 is CASSLVVTGHEKLFF. CDR3 in DNA: TGTGCCAGCAGCTTAGTGGTGACCGGGCATGAAAAACTGTTTTTT.

The chain links TRBV5-1 to TRBJ2-7, with D maybe TRBD1 (5 bases). Trimming shortened V by 2 bases and J by 3 bases, and 9 bases separated the two germline ends. Germline CDR1 and CDR2: SGHRS and YFSETQ. CDR3 length: 13 residues. CDR3 residues: CASSFQGNYEQYF. In nucleotides, the CDR3 is TGCGCCAGCAGCTTCCAGGGAAACTACGAGCAGTACTTC.